A selection of T cell receptor beta chains follows, all from one sample in a study of T cell changes during pregnancy in multiple sclerosis. Method: immunoSEQ multiplex PCR; TCRdb's copy keeps in-frame clones and lacks some. Here the sample spans 40,000 or so clones, around 92% being singletons. Specimen: CD8+ T cells from peripheral blood mononuclear cells, collected in the second trimester of pregnancy. The receptors here all came from a female donor with multiple sclerosis, enrolled in a pregnancy study. CDR3s include the opening cysteine and the closing phenylalanine or tryptophan. A D gene is named only where the DNA matches it firmly. Not every row has a clone size; where given, it reads once, few, many or a size class.

d_call: TRBD1; v_call: TRBV7-9; clone_size: .; j_call: TRBJ1-5; cdr3_aa: CASSLDQTGSNQPQHF; cdr3_nt: TGTGCCAGCAGCTTAGACCAGACAGGGTCCAATCAGCCCCAGCATTTT
d_call: TRBD1; v_call: TRBV9; clone_size: .; j_call: TRBJ2-7; cdr3_aa: CASSANMGDRKTEQYF; cdr3_nt: TGTGCCAGCAGCGCCAACATGGGGGACAGGAAGACCGAGCAGTACTTC
d_call: TRBD2; v_call: TRBV4-3; clone_size: .; j_call: TRBJ2-7; cdr3_aa: CASSQDGDYGGEQYF; cdr3_nt: TGCGCCAGCAGCCAAGATGGGGACTACGGCGGAGAGCAGTACTTC
d_call: .; v_call: TRBV4-1; clone_size: .; j_call: TRBJ1-2; cdr3_aa: CASSQSRHQRGSNYGYTF; cdr3_nt: TGCGCCAGCAGCCAATCACGTCATCAACGGGGAAGTAACTATGGCTACACCTTC
d_call: .; v_call: TRBV11-2; clone_size: .; j_call: TRBJ1-5; cdr3_aa: CASSLDLGEGQPQHF; cdr3_nt: TGTGCCAGCAGCTTAGATCTAGGGGAAGGTCAGCCCCAGCATTTT
d_call: .; v_call: TRBV7-8; clone_size: .; j_call: TRBJ1-3; cdr3_aa: CASIPGGGSGNTIYF; cdr3_nt: TGTGCCAGCATACCCGGGGGAGGCTCTGGAAACACCATATATTTT
d_call: .; v_call: TRBV7-8; clone_size: .; j_call: TRBJ2-7; cdr3_aa: CASSLPRRGGLKSYEQYF; cdr3_nt: TGTGCCAGCAGTTTACCCCGGAGAGGAGGGTTGAAGTCCTACGAGCAGTACTTC
d_call: .; v_call: TRBV4-3; clone_size: .; j_call: TRBJ2-7; cdr3_aa: CASSQAAGASYEQYF; cdr3_nt: TGCGCCAGCAGCCAAGCCGCAGGGGCCTCCTACGAGCAGTACTTC
d_call: .; v_call: TRBV27; clone_size: .; j_call: TRBJ2-3; cdr3_aa: CASSLGLAWDTQYF; cdr3_nt: TGTGCCAGCAGTCTCGGACTCGCTTGGGATACGCAGTATTTT
d_call: TRBD2; v_call: TRBV5-4; clone_size: .; j_call: TRBJ2-7; cdr3_aa: CASSTSGGGAEQYF; cdr3_nt: TGTGCCAGCAGTACTAGCGGGGGTGGGGCCGAGCAGTACTTC
d_call: .; v_call: TRBV5-6; clone_size: .; j_call: TRBJ1-2; cdr3_aa: CASSPTGLGNYGYTF; cdr3_nt: TGTGCCAGCAGCCCCACGGGGTTGGGTAACTATGGCTACACCTTC
d_call: .; v_call: TRBV4-1; clone_size: .; j_call: TRBJ1-6; cdr3_aa: CASSNTGFNSPLHF; cdr3_nt: TGCGCCAGTTCAAATACAGGATTTAATTCACCCCTCCACTTT
d_call: .; v_call: TRBV5-5; clone_size: .; j_call: TRBJ2-3; cdr3_aa: CASSLQAVADTQYF; cdr3_nt: TGTGCCAGCAGCTTACAGGCCGTCGCAGATACGCAGTATTTT
d_call: TRBD2; v_call: TRBV5-6; clone_size: .; j_call: TRBJ2-4; cdr3_aa: CASSYLLAGGLAKNIQYF; cdr3_nt: TGTGCCAGCAGCTACCTACTAGCGGGGGGTCTAGCCAAAAACATTCAGTACTTC
d_call: .; v_call: TRBV6-5; clone_size: .; j_call: TRBJ2-5; cdr3_aa: CASSSTDSPEETQYF; cdr3_nt: TGTGCCAGCAGTTCTACGGACTCCCCGGAGGAGACCCAGTACTTC
d_call: .; v_call: TRBV7-9; clone_size: .; j_call: TRBJ2-7; cdr3_aa: CASSFGGASYEQYF; cdr3_nt: TGTGCCAGCAGCTTTGGCGGGGCCTCCTACGAGCAGTACTTC
d_call: TRBD1; v_call: TRBV4-2; clone_size: .; j_call: TRBJ2-1; cdr3_aa: CASSPYTPGLQGVNEQFF; cdr3_nt: TGTGCCAGCAGCCCTTATACCCCGGGATTACAGGGGGTCAATGAGCAGTTCTTC
d_call: TRBD2; v_call: TRBV7-9; clone_size: once; j_call: TRBJ2-1; cdr3_aa: CASSLPRLERDYNEQFF; cdr3_nt: TGTGCCAGCAGCCTACCCCGCCTGGAGCGGGACTACAATGAGCAGTTCTTC
d_call: .; v_call: TRBV27; clone_size: .; j_call: TRBJ2-1; cdr3_aa: CASSVLSGGTSYNEQFF; cdr3_nt: TGTGCCAGCAGTGTCCTTAGCGGCGGGACTTCCTACAATGAGCAGTTCTTC
d_call: .; v_call: TRBV27; clone_size: once; j_call: TRBJ1-1; cdr3_aa: CASTSGGTEAFF; cdr3_nt: TGTGCCAGCACCTCGGGGGGCACTGAAGCTTTCTTT
d_call: .; v_call: TRBV5-6; clone_size: .; j_call: TRBJ2-3; cdr3_aa: CASSLGHLPDTQYF; cdr3_nt: TGTGCCAGCAGCTTGGGGCACCTGCCAGATACGCAGTATTTT
d_call: TRBD2; v_call: TRBV5-1; clone_size: .; j_call: TRBJ2-1; cdr3_aa: CASKPPTSGIYNEQFF; cdr3_nt: TGCGCCAGCAAGCCTCCCACTAGCGGGATATACAATGAGCAGTTCTTC
d_call: .; v_call: TRBV19; clone_size: once; j_call: TRBJ2-1; cdr3_aa: CASSITGNEQFF; cdr3_nt: TGTGCCAGTAGTATAACGGGCAATGAGCAGTTCTTC
d_call: TRBD1; v_call: TRBV13; clone_size: few; j_call: TRBJ1-1; cdr3_aa: CASSPGTETEAFF; cdr3_nt: TGTGCCAGCAGTCCCGGGACAGAAACTGAAGCTTTCTTT
d_call: .; v_call: TRBV7-9; clone_size: .; j_call: TRBJ1-1; cdr3_aa: CASRSPIAEAFF; cdr3_nt: TGTGCCAGCAGGAGTCCCATTGCTGAAGCTTTCTTT
d_call: .; v_call: TRBV7-9; clone_size: .; j_call: TRBJ2-2; cdr3_aa: CASSLRGGPAMAGELFF; cdr3_nt: TGTGCCAGCAGTCTGAGGGGGGGCCCAGCGATGGCCGGGGAGCTGTTTTTT
d_call: .; v_call: TRBV27; clone_size: .; j_call: TRBJ2-7; cdr3_aa: CASSLRGITYEQYF; cdr3_nt: TGTGCCAGCAGTTTAAGGGGCATCACTTACGAGCAGTACTTC
d_call: .; v_call: TRBV7-9; clone_size: .; j_call: TRBJ1-5; cdr3_aa: CASSTINQPQHF; cdr3_nt: TGTGCCAGCAGCACAATTAATCAGCCCCAGCATTTT
d_call: TRBD2; v_call: TRBV11-2; clone_size: .; j_call: TRBJ2-3; cdr3_aa: CASSASPYGASGSDTQYF; cdr3_nt: TGTGCCAGCAGCGCATCCCCCTACGGGGCTAGCGGGAGTGATACGCAGTATTTT
d_call: .; v_call: TRBV11-2; clone_size: .; j_call: TRBJ2-7; cdr3_aa: CASSLDKLSEDFYEQYF; cdr3_nt: TGTGCCAGCAGCTTAGATAAATTGTCGGAGGACTTCTACGAGCAGTACTTC
d_call: .; v_call: TRBV12-5; clone_size: .; j_call: TRBJ1-1; cdr3_aa: CASGLSTGTEAFF; cdr3_nt: TGTGCTAGTGGTTTGAGCACCGGCACTGAAGCTTTCTTT
d_call: .; v_call: TRBV7-9; clone_size: .; j_call: TRBJ2-2; cdr3_aa: CASSDTSYTGELFF; cdr3_nt: TGTGCCAGCAGCGATACTAGTTACACCGGGGAGCTGTTTTTT
d_call: .; v_call: TRBV25-1; clone_size: .; j_call: TRBJ1-4; cdr3_aa: CASSERGIWEKLFF; cdr3_nt: TGTGCCAGCAGTGAAAGAGGGATATGGGAAAAACTGTTTTTT
d_call: .; v_call: TRBV27; clone_size: .; j_call: TRBJ1-4; cdr3_aa: CASSSLYHRDATNEKLFF; cdr3_nt: TGTGCCAGCAGTTCACTCTATCACAGGGACGCAACTAATGAAAAACTGTTTTTT
d_call: TRBD1; v_call: TRBV4-3; clone_size: .; j_call: TRBJ1-6; cdr3_aa: CASSQEETGGGNSPLHF; cdr3_nt: TGCGCCAGCAGCCAAGAGGAAACAGGGGGCGGGAATTCACCCCTCCACTTT
d_call: .; v_call: TRBV5-6; clone_size: .; j_call: TRBJ2-2; cdr3_aa: CASSAWTVTGELFF; cdr3_nt: TGTGCCAGCAGCGCTTGGACAGTGACCGGGGAGCTGTTTTTT
d_call: TRBD2; v_call: TRBV9; clone_size: .; j_call: TRBJ2-7; cdr3_aa: CASSLVPGGPYEQYF; cdr3_nt: TGTGCCAGCAGCTTAGTCCCGGGGGGGCCCTACGAGCAGTACTTC
d_call: .; v_call: TRBV4-3; clone_size: .; j_call: TRBJ1-1; cdr3_aa: CASSQETSSDEAFF; cdr3_nt: TGCGCCAGCAGCCAAGAGACCTCGAGCGATGAAGCTTTCTTT
d_call: TRBD2; v_call: TRBV9; clone_size: .; j_call: TRBJ2-2; cdr3_aa: CASSVETSGRGTGELFF; cdr3_nt: TGTGCCAGCAGCGTAGAGACTAGCGGGAGGGGCACCGGGGAGCTGTTTTTT
d_call: .; v_call: TRBV19; clone_size: .; j_call: TRBJ2-3; cdr3_aa: CASSMTPAGTDTQYF; cdr3_nt: TGTGCCAGTAGTATGACCCCCGCGGGCACAGATACGCAGTATTTT